The entry below describes one T cell receptor (beta chain). The assay was immunoSEQ multiplex PCR, and TCRdb's table has in-frame clones only and misses some. The table shows around 10,000 clones, with 90% to 95% occurring only once. The CDR3 contains 14 residues. Germline V CDR1 and CDR2: MGHRA, YSYEKL. With 0 bases clipped from V and 5 bases from J, the junction kept 3 bases outside the gene matches. These data belong to a study of technical replicates of blood from a handful of donors. This TCR was recovered from a human donor in good health. Sample: PBMCs. The chain combines TRBV4-1 with TRBJ2-7; 8 bases agree with TRBD1. The DNA for the CDR3 is TGCGCCAGCAGCCAAGAAACAGGGGGGAACGAGCAGTACTTC. This codes for CASSQETGGNEQYF.